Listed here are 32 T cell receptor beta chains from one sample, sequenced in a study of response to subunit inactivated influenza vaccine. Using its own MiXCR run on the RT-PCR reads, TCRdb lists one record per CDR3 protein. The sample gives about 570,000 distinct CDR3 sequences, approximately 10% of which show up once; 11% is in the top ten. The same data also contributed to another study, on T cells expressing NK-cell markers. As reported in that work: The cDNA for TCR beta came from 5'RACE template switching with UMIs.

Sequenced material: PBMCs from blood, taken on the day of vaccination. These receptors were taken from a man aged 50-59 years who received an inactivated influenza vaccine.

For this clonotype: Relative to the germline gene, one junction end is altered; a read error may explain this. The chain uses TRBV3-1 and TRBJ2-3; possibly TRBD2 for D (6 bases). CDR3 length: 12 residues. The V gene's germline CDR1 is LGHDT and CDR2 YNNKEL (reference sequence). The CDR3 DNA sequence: TGTGCCAGCAGCCAAGGGGGACTCCGCGCAGATTTT. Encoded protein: CASSQGGLRADF.

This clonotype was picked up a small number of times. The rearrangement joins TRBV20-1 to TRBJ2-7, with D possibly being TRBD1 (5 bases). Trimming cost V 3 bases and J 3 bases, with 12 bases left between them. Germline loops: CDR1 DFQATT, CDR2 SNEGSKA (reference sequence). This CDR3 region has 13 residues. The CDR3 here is CSASRGNHYEQYF. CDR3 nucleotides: TGCAGTGCTAGTAGGGGCAATCACTACGAGCAGTACTTC.

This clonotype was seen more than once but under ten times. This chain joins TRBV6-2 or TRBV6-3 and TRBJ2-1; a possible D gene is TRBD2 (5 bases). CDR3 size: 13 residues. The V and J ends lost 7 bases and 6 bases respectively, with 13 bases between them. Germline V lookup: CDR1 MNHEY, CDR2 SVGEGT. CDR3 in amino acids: CASNPQEGNEQFF. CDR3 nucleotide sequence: TGTGCCAGCAATCCTCAAGAGGGCAATGAGCAGTTCTTC.

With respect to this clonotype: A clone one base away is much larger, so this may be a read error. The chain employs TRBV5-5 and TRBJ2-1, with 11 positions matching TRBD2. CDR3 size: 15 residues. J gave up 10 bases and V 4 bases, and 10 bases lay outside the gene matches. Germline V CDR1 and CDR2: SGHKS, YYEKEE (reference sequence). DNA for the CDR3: TGTGCCAGCAGCACAACCCTGGGACTAGCGGCCGAGCAGTTCTTC. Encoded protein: CASSTTLGLAAEQFF.

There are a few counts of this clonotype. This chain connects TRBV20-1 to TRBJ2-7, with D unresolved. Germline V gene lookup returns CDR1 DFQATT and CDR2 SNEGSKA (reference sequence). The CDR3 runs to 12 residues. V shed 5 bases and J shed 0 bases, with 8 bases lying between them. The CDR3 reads CSASQVSYEQYF. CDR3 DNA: TGCAGTGCTTCCCAGGTCTCCTACGAGCAGTACTTC.

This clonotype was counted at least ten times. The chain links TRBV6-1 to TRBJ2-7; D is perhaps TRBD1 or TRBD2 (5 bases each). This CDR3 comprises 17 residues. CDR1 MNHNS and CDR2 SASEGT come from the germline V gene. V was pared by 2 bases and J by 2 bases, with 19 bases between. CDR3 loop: CASSEFQGRGSTYEQYF. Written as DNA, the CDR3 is TGTGCCAGCAGTGAATTTCAGGGACGGGGATCTACCTACGAGCAGTACTTC.

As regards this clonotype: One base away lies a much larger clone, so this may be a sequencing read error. In nucleotides, the CDR3 is TGTGCCAGCAGTCCTCAGGGGAACAAGAATGAGCAGTTCTTC. It encodes CASSPQGNKNEQFF. The chain joins TRBV12-3 or TRBV12-4 to TRBJ2-1; D is perhaps TRBD1 (6 bases). CDR3 size: 14 residues. Trimming left V 5 bases short and J 7 bases short, with 15 bases between.

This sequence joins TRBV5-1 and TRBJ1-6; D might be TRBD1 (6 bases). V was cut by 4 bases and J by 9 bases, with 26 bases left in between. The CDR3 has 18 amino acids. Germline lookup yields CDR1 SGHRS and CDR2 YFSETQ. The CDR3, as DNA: TGCGCCAGCAGCCCATTTGGGGGCGTAGTGGCATCCGGTTCACCCCTCCACTTT. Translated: CASSPFGGVVASGSPLHF. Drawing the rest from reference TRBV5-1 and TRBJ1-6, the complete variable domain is KAGVTQTPRYLIKTRGQQVTLSCSPISGHRSVSWYQQTPGQGLQFLFEYFSETQRNKGNFPGRFSGRQFSNSRSEMNVSTLELGDSALYLCASSPFGGVVASGSPLHFGNGTRLTVT.

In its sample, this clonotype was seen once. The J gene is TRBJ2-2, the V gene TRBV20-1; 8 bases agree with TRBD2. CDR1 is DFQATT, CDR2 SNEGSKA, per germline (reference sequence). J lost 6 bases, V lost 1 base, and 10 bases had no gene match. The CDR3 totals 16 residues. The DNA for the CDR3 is TGCAGTGCTAGAGTAAACCCCGGGACTAGTTCCGGGGAGCTGTTTTTT. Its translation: CSARVNPGTSSGELFF.

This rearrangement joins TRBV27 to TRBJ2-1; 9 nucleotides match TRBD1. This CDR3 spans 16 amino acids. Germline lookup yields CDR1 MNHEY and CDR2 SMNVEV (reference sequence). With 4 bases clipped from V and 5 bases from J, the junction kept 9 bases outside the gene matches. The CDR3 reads CASSYLRDRANNEQFF. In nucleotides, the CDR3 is TGTGCCAGCAGTTACCTCCGGGACAGGGCTAACAATGAGCAGTTCTTC.

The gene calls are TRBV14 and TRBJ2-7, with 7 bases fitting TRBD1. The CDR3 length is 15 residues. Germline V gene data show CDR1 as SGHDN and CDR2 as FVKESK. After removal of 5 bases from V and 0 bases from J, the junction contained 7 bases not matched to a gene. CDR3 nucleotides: TGTGCCAGCAGCTTCACGGGACAGAGCTCCTACGAGCAGTACTTC. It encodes CASSFTGQSSYEQYF. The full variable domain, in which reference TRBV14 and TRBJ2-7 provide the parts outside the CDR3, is EAGVTQFPSHSVIEKGQTVTLRCDPISGHDNLYWYRRVMGKEIKFLLHFVKESKQDESGMPNNRFLAERTGGTYSTLKVQPAELEDSGVYFCASSFTGQSSYEQYFGPGTRLTVT.

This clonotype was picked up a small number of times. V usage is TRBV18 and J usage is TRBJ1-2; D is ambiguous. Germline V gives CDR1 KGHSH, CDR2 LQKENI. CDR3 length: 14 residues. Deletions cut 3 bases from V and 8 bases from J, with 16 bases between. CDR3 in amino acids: CASSPTESIGGYTF. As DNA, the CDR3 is TGTGCCAGCTCACCGACCGAGTCTATTGGCGGCTACACCTTC. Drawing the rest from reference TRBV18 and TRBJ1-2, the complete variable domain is NAGVMQNPRHLVRRRGQEARLRCSPMKGHSHVYWYRQLPEEGLKFMVYLQKENIIDESGMPKERFSAEFPKEGPSILRIQQVVRGDSAAYFCASSPTESIGGYTFGSGTRLTVV.

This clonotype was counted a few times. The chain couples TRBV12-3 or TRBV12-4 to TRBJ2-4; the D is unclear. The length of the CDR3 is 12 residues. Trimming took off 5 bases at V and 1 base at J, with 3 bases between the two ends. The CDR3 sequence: CASSNAKNIQYF. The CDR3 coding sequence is TGTGCCAGCAGTAATGCCAAAAACATTCAGTACTTC.

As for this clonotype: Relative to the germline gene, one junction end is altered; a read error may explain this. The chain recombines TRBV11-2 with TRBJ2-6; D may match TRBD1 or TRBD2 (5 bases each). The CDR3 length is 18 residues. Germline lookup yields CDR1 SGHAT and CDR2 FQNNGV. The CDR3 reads CASSSLRGVISAANVLTF. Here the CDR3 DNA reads TGTGCCAGCAGCTCCCTTCGAGGGGTAATCTCTGCGGCCAACGTCCTGACTTTC.

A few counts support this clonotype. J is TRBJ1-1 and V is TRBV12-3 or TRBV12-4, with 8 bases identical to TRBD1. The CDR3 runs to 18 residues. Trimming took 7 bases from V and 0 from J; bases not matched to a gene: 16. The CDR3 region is CASKKGMGRGLMNTEAFF. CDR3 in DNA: TGTGCCAGCAAAAAAGGGATGGGCAGGGGGCTAATGAACACTGAAGCTTTCTTT.

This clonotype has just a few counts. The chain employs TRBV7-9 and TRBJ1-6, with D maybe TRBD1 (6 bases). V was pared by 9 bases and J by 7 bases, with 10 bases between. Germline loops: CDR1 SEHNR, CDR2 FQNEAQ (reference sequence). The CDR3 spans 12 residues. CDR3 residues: CASRTGNSPLHF. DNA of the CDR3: TGTGCCAGTCGTACAGGGAATTCACCCCTCCACTTT. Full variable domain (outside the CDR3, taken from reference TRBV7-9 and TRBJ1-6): DTGVSQNPRHKITKRGQNVTFRCDPISEHNRLYWYRQTLGQGPEFLTYFQNEAQLEKSRLLSDRFSAERPKGSFSTLEIQRTEQGDSAMYLCASRTGNSPLHFGNGTRLTVT.

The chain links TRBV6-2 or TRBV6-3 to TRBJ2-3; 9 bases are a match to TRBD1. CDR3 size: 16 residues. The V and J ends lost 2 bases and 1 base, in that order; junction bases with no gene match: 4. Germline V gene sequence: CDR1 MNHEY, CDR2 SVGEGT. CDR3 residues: CASSYGQGRGTDTQYF. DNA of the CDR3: TGTGCCAGCAGTTACGGACAGGGGAGGGGCACAGATACGCAGTATTTT.

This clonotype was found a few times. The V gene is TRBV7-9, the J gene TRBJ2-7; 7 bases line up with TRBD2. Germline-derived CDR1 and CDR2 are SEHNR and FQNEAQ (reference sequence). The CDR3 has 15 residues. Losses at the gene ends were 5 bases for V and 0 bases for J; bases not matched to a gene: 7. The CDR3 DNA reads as TGTGCCAGCAGCCCCCGGGACTACAGCTCCTACGAGCAGTACTTC. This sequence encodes CASSPRDYSSYEQYF.

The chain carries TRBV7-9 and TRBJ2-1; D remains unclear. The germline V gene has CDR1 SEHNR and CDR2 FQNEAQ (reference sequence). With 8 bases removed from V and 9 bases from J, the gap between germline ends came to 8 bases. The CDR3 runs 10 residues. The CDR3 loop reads CASGNTEQFF. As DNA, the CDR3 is TGTGCCAGCGGGAATACTGAGCAGTTCTTC.

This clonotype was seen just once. The CDR3 protein is CATGLAGHTSYNEQFF. The CDR3 DNA follows: TGTGCCACCGGACTAGCGGGTCATACCTCCTACAATGAGCAGTTCTTC. The chain couples TRBV10-3 to TRBJ2-1; 11 bases are a match to TRBD2. The germline V gene has CDR1 ENHRY and CDR2 SYGVKD. The CDR3 is 16 amino acids. Trimming took 10 bases from V and 0 from J; bases not matched to a gene: 8.

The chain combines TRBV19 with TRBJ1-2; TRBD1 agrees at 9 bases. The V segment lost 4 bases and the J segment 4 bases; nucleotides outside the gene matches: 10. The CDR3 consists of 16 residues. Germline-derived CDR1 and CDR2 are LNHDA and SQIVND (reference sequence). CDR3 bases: TGTGCCAGTAGTACACCCGGGACAGGGACAAGCTATGGCTACACCTTC. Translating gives CASSTPGTGTSYGYTF.

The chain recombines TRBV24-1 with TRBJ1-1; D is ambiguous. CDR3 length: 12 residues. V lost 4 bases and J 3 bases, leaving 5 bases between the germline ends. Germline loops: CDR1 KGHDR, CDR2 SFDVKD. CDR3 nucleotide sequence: TGTGCCACCAGTGAAGGGTACACTGAAGCTTTCTTT. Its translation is CATSEGYTEAFF.

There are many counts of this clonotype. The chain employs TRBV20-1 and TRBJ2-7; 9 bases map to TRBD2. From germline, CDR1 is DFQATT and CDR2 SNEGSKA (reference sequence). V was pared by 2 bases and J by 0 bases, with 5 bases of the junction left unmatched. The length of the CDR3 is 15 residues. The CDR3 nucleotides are TGCAGTGCTAGAATTAGCGGGGGATCCTCCTACGAGCAGTACTTC. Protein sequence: CSARISGGSSYEQYF.

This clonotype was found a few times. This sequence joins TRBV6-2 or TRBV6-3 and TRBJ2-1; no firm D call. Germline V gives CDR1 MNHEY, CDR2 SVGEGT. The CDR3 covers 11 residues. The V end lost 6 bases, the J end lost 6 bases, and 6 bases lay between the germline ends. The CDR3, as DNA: TGTGCCAGCAGCGACGGCAATGAGCAGTTCTTC. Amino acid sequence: CASSDGNEQFF.

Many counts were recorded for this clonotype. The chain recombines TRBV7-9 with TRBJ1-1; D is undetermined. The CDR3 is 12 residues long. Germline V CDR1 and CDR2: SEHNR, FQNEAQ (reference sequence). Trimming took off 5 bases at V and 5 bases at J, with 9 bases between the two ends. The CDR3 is CASSPPQTEAFF. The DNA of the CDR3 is TGTGCCAGCAGCCCCCCACAGACTGAAGCTTTCTTT.

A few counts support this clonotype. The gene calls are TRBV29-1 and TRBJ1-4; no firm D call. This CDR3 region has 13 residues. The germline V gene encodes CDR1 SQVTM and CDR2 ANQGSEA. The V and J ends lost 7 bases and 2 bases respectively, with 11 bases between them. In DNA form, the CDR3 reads TGCAGCGCGTCTCCGGGGACTAATGAAAAACTGTTTTTT. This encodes CSASPGTNEKLFF.

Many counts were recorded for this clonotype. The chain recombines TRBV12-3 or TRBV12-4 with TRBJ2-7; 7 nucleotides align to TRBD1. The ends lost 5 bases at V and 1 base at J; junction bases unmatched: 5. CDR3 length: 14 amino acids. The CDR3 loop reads CASSPGTVSYEQYF. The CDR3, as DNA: TGTGCCAGCAGTCCCGGGACAGTTTCCTACGAGCAGTACTTC.

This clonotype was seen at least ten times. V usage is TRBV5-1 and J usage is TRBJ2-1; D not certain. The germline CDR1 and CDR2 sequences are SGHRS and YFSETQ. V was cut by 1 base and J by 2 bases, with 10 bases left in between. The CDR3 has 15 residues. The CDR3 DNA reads TGCGCCAGCAGCTTGACAGCAAATACCTACAATGAGCAGTTCTTC. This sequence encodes CASSLTANTYNEQFF. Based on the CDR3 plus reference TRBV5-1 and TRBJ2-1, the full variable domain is KAGVTQTPRYLIKTRGQQVTLSCSPISGHRSVSWYQQTPGQGLQFLFEYFSETQRNKGNFPGRFSGRQFSNSRSEMNVSTLELGDSALYLCASSLTANTYNEQFFGPGTRLTVL.

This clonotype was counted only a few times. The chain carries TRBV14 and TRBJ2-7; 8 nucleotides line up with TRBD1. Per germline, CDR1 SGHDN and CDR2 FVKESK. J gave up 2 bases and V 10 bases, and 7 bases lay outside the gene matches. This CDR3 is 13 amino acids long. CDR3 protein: CATGQGSTYEQYF. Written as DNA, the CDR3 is TGTGCCACCGGACAGGGTAGTACCTACGAGCAGTACTTC.

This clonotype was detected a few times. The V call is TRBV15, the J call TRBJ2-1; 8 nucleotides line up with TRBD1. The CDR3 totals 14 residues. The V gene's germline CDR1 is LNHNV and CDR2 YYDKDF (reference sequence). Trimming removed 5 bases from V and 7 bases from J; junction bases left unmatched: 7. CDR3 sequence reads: CATSFGTGGNEQFF. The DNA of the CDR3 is TGTGCCACCAGCTTTGGCACAGGGGGGAATGAGCAGTTCTTC. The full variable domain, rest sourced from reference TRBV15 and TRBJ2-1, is DAMVIQNPRYQVTQFGKPVTLSCSQTLNHNVMYWYQQKSSQAPKLLFHYYDKDFNNEADTPDNFQSRRPNTSFCFLDIRSPGLGDTAMYLCATSFGTGGNEQFFGPGTRLTVL.

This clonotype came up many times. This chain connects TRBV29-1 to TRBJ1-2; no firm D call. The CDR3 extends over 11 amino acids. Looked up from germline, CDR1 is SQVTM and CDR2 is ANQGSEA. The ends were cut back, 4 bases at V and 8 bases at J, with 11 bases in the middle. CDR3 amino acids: CSVGRPSGYTF. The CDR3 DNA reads TGCAGCGTTGGGAGACCTAGCGGCTACACCTTC.

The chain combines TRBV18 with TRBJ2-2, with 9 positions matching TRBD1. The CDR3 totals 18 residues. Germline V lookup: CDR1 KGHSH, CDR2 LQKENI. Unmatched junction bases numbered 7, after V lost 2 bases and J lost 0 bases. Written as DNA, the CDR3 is TGTGCCAGCTCACCAGGAGTCGGACAGGGGCCGAACACCGGGGAGCTGTTTTTT. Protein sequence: CASSPGVGQGPNTGELFF.